The text below deals with one TCR beta chain. Per germline, CDR1 LNHDA and CDR2 SQIVND (reference sequence). With 2 bases clipped from V and 2 bases from J, the junction kept 2 bases outside the gene matches. This CDR3 contains 14 residues. This specimen comes from a study of control samples from healthy donors and cancer patients. Using immunoSEQ multiplex PCR, the repertoire was profiled, and TCRdb retains in-frame clones only, with some absent. The table has roughly 76,000 clones, roughly 93% seen once; the top ten hold about 1.3%. Sequenced: PBMCs. The chain combines TRBV19 with TRBJ1-1; 7 bases are shared with TRBD1. The sequence was collected from a woman between 40 and 55 years old with lung cancer. The CDR3: CASSIKGANTEAFF. As DNA, the CDR3 is TGTGCCAGTAGTATAAAGGGGGCAAACACTGAAGCTTTCTTT.